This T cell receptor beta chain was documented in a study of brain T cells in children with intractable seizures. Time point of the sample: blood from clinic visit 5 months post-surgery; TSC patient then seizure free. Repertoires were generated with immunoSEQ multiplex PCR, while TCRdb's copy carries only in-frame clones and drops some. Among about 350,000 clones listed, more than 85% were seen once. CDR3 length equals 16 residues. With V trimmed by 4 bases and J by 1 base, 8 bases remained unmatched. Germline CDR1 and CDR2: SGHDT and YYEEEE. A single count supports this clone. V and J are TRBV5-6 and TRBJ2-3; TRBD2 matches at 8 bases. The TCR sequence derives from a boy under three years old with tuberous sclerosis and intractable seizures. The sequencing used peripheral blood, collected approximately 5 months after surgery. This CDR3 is CASSPTEGLGTDTQYF. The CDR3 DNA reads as TGTGCCAGCAGCCCCACTGAGGGACTAGGCACAGATACGCAGTATTTT.